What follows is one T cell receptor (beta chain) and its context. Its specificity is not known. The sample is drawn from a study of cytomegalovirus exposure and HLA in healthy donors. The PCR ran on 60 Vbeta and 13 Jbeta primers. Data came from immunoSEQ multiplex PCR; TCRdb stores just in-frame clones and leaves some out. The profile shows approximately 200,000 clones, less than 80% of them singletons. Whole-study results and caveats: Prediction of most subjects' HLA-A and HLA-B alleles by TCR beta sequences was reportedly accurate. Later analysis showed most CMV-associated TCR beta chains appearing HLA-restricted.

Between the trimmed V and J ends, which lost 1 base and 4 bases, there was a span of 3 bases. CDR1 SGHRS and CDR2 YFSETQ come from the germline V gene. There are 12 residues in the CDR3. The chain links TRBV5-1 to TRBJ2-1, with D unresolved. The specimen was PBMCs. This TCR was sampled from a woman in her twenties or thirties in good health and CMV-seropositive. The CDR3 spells CASSLLYNEQFF. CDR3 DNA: TGCGCCAGCAGCTTGCTGTACAATGAGCAGTTCTTC.